A selection of T cell receptor beta chains follows, all from one sample in a study of Ad26.COV2.S vaccination and SARS-CoV-2 variants. Using immunoSEQ multiplex PCR, the repertoire was profiled, and TCRdb retains in-frame clones only, with some absent. Of 300,000 to 350,000 clones listed, around four fifths were seen once; the top ten hold under 2.5%. This material consisted of peripheral blood, taken in a trial of Ad26.COV2.S vaccine versus placebo. The origin of the receptors is a person aged 18-65 years who received the Ad26.COV2.S COVID-19 vaccine or a placebo. Both conserved end residues are part of each CDR3. The D gene is left open where the match is weak.

V: TRBV2; D: -; CDR3: CASSGPFTDTQYF
V: TRBV12-3/TRBV12-4; D: -; CDR3: CASSLQRQAGYTF
V: TRBV5-1; D: -; CDR3: CASSLDTGSYNEQFF
V: TRBV7-2; D: -; CDR3: CASSLKANTEAFF
V: TRBV5-6; D: -; CDR3: CASSLRGEPQHF
V: TRBV28; D: TRBD2; CDR3: CASSSLAGYKETQYF
V: TRBV7-2; D: -; CDR3: CASSLAFVNTEAFF
V: TRBV4-2; D: -; CDR3: CASSQESVWNSNQPQHF
V: TRBV5-1; D: TRBD2; CDR3: CASSPRIGGGHNEQFF
V: TRBV7-3; D: -; CDR3: CASSLSPGIDEQFF
V: TRBV28; D: -; CDR3: CASGRYNEQFF
V: TRBV25-1; D: TRBD2; CDR3: CASSVSGGYEQYF
V: TRBV27; D: TRBD2; CDR3: CASSGLAGPSYEQYF
V: TRBV18; D: -; CDR3: CASSPGRGGEQPQHF
V: TRBV5-4; D: -; CDR3: CASSFRGGRYGYTF
V: TRBV6-1; D: TRBD1; CDR3: CASSSDRGAEAFF
V: TRBV7-9; D: -; CDR3: CASSPRDRRANEQFF
V: TRBV6-5; D: -; CDR3: CASSYMGNQPQHF
V: TRBV6-5; D: -; CDR3: CASRADRMNTEAFF
V: TRBV5-4; D: TRBD1; CDR3: CASSQDRGVTDTQYF
V: TRBV7-6; D: TRBD1; CDR3: CASSLGGQAVGKLFF
V: TRBV4-1; D: -; CDR3: CASSQDGNSPLGF
V: TRBV9; D: TRBD2; CDR3: CASSVGITSGSTDTQYF
V: TRBV10-3; D: -; CDR3: CASHSQGDSPLHF
V: TRBV3-1/TRBV3-2; D: TRBD1; CDR3: CASSQGTGRSYEQYF
V: TRBV28; D: -; CDR3: CASSPHRDRQPQHF
V: TRBV6-5; D: -; CDR3: CASRQGLRNTIYF
V: TRBV12-3/TRBV12-4; D: -; CDR3: CASSLARVAEQYF
V: TRBV2; D: TRBD1; CDR3: CASSRDRVSEAFF
V: TRBV10-1; D: TRBD1; CDR3: CASPGTGGWATNEKLFF
V: TRBV21-1; D: -; CDR3: CATDCGGSSYNEQFF
V: TRBV4-2; D: -; CDR3: CASSQEAAGGNTIYF
V: TRBV5-1; D: -; CDR3: CASSLGAASYNEQFF
V: TRBV27; D: TRBD1; CDR3: CASRQGGVLGKLFF
V: TRBV6-5; D: -; CDR3: CASSGYEQYF
V: TRBV27; D: -; CDR3: CASSYDEYNEQFF
V: TRBV15; D: TRBD1; CDR3: CATSRDSAAGLGTGYNNEQFF